The 15 T cell receptor beta chains presented below share a single source sample, sequenced in a study of T cells in Graves' hyperthyroidism and ophthalmopathy. Researchers amplified the TCR beta CDR3 regions from RNA transcripts. With the HTBI primer set, the TCR CDR3 went through a first round of RT-PCR. One entry per CDR3 protein results from TCRdb running MiXCR on the multiplex PCR reads. This sample yields roughly 500,000 distinct CDR3 sequences, of which about 16% are seen a single time; 29% belongs to the top ten. The sample consisted of blood. These receptors all stem from a woman aged 30 to 39 with Graves' ophthalmopathy.

This clonotype showed up many times. This rearrangement joins TRBV6-1 to TRBJ1-5; tentative D call: TRBD1 (6 bases). Germline V lookup: CDR1 MNHNS, CDR2 SASEGT. V shed 2 bases and J shed 5 bases, with 10 bases lying between them. This CDR3 spans 14 amino acids. The CDR3 here is CASSEFSGDQPQHF. As DNA, the CDR3 is TGTGCCAGCAGTGAATTTTCAGGGGATCAGCCCCAGCATTTT.

The chain is built from TRBV7-9 and TRBJ1-6, with a tentative D call TRBD1 (5 bases). The ends were cut back, 5 bases at V and 3 bases at J, with 8 bases in the middle. From germline, CDR1 is SEHNR and CDR2 FQNEAQ (reference sequence). The CDR3 spans 14 residues. The CDR3 region is CASSRDRYNSPLHF. DNA for the CDR3: TGTGCCAGCAGCCGGGACCGCTATAATTCACCCCTCCACTTT.

This clonotype was picked up many times. The chain links TRBV29-1 to TRBJ2-1, with 13 bases that match TRBD2. The germline gives CDR1 SQVTM, CDR2 ANQGSEA. This CDR3 spans 14 amino acids. V lost 6 bases, J lost 6 bases, and 5 bases stayed unmatched. This chain's CDR3 is CSVIRTSGSNEQFF. The DNA for the CDR3 is TGCAGCGTCATCCGGACTAGCGGGAGCAATGAGCAGTTCTTC.

This clonotype was picked up a small number of times. The J gene is TRBJ2-1, the V gene TRBV7-2; 7 nucleotides agree with TRBD2. CDR1 and CDR2 (germline): SGHTA, FQGNSA. CDR3 length equals 13 residues. The junction had 3 bases not matched to a gene; V was cut back by 1 base and J by 9 bases. The CDR3 bases are TGTGCCAGCAGCTTAGGCTCGGGAGGTGAGCAGTTCTTC. Translating it yields CASSLGSGGEQFF.

This clonotype was recorded once. The V and J genes are TRBV5-1 and TRBJ2-1, with 8 bases aligning to TRBD2. This CDR3 spans 14 amino acids. Germline V gene data show CDR1 as SGHRS and CDR2 as YFSETQ. Trimming at V came to 2 bases and at J to 7 bases, leaving 5 bases not matched to a gene. The CDR3 coding sequence is TGCGCCAGCAGCTTAATGGCTAGCGGGAATGAGCAGTTCTTC. This codes for CASSLMASGNEQFF.

The chain links TRBV7-3 to TRBJ2-1, with no clear D. Trimming cost V 5 bases and J 6 bases, with 11 bases left between them. Germline V gives CDR1 SGHTA, CDR2 FQGTGA. This CDR3 region has 13 residues. This CDR3 reads CASSPKTSNEQFF. As DNA, the CDR3 is TGTGCCAGCAGCCCAAAGACGAGCAATGAGCAGTTCTTC.

This clonotype was recorded many times. The chain joins TRBV7-9 to TRBJ2-5, with unresolved D. The ends were cut back, 0 bases at V and 4 bases at J, with 6 bases in the middle. The CDR3 runs to 13 residues. Germline V CDR1 and CDR2: SEHNR, FQNEAQ (reference sequence). The CDR3 spells CASSLAPGETQYF. The CDR3 nucleotides read TGTGCCAGCAGCTTAGCTCCGGGAGAGACCCAGTACTTC.

This clonotype was seen only a few times. This chain joins TRBV29-1 and TRBJ1-2; 8 bases line up with TRBD1. The CDR3 has 12 residues. Germline V CDR1 and CDR2: SQVTM, ANQGSEA. CDR3 residues: CNALDRGVGYTF. The CDR3 DNA reads TGCAACGCCCTTGACAGGGGAGTTGGCTACACCTTC.

This clonotype has only a few counts. The chain has TRBV4-1 and TRBJ2-1; 13 nucleotides align to TRBD2. The CDR3 totals 22 residues. Germline loops: CDR1 MGHRA, CDR2 YSYEKL. The trim removed 4 bases at V and 0 bases at J, leaving 18 bases unmatched. The CDR3 coding sequence is TGCGCCAGCAGCCCGAAGGGATGGAGACTAGCGGGAGGACCGTTCTCCTACAATGAGCAGTTCTTC. Amino acid sequence: CASSPKGWRLAGGPFSYNEQFF.

A few counts support this clonotype. V gene TRBV10-3 combines with J gene TRBJ2-3; a weak D match, TRBD1 (5 bases). The CDR3 contains 13 residues. V lost 8 bases, J lost 0 bases, and 9 bases lay in between. Germline-derived CDR1 and CDR2 are ENHRY and SYGVKD. The CDR3 coding sequence is TGTGCCATCGGACAATTTAGCACAGATACGCAGTATTTT. Protein product: CAIGQFSTDTQYF.

This chain links TRBV3-1 with TRBJ2-3; no clear D gene. The CDR3 sequence is 14 residues long. Trimming removed 1 base from V and 5 bases from J, with 10 bases in between. The germline gives CDR1 LGHDT, CDR2 YNNKEL (reference sequence). Here the CDR3 reads CASSQVGRRDTQYF. DNA of the CDR3: TGTGCCAGCAGCCAAGTAGGGCGGAGAGATACGCAGTATTTT.

V usage is TRBV7-2 and J usage is TRBJ1-3; no clear D. The CDR3 runs to 15 residues. V shed 2 bases and J shed 2 bases, with 10 bases lying between them. CDR1 SGHTA and CDR2 FQGNSA come from the germline V gene. The CDR3 DNA sequence: TGTGCCAGCAGCTTAATGGCCCTAACTGGAAACACCATATATTTT. Translated: CASSLMALTGNTIYF.

The chain joins TRBV5-1 to TRBJ1-6; the D is unclear. The length of the CDR3 is 16 residues. V lost 0 bases to trimming and J lost 7 bases, with 14 bases between them. Germline assignment: CDR1 SGHRS and CDR2 YFSETQ. This CDR3 reads CASSLAELWSNSPLHF. For the CDR3, the DNA is TGCGCCAGCAGCTTGGCCGAGTTGTGGTCCAATTCACCCCTCCACTTT.

This clonotype has ten or more counts. The V and J genes are TRBV2 and TRBJ1-1; weak D call: TRBD1 (5 bases). CDR1 is SNHLY and CDR2 is FYNNEI in the germline V gene. V lost 4 bases to trimming and J lost 3 bases, with 9 bases between them. The CDR3 consists of 13 residues. The DNA of the CDR3 is TGTGCCAGCAGTGTCATACAGGACACTGAAGCTTTCTTT. Its protein product is CASSVIQDTEAFF.

The gene calls are TRBV19 and TRBJ1-4, with a weak D call TRBD1 (6 bases). CDR3 length equals 13 residues. Looked up from germline, CDR1 is LNHDA and CDR2 is SQIVND (reference sequence). Deletions cut 7 bases from V and 5 bases from J, with 11 bases between. CDR3 sequence: CASMAQGNEKLFF. Written as DNA, the CDR3 is TGTGCCAGTATGGCACAGGGAAATGAAAAACTGTTTTTT.